These 17 T cell receptor beta chains were sequenced from one sample in a study of beta chain features in type 1 diabetes. The study reverse transcribed the entire isolated RNA, so it sequenced expressed TCRB transcripts. The protocol was immunoSEQ multiplex PCR, while the TCRdb copy is restricted to in-frame clones and leaves out a portion. The sample records under 90,000 clones, around 32% being singletons. The sample consisted of stem cell memory CD4+ T cells from blood. These receptors all stem from a woman between 18 and 29 years old in good health.

The chain recombines TRBV2 with TRBJ1-1, with TRBD1 matching over 10 bases. Unmatched junction bases numbered 12, after V lost 5 bases and J lost 12 bases. Germline V gives CDR1 SNHLY, CDR2 FYNNEI. There are 14 residues in the CDR3. CDR3 DNA sequence: TGTGCCAGCAGTCTTAGACCGGGACAGGGGACATCTTTCTTT. It yields the protein CASSLRPGQGTSFF.

The CDR3 DNA sequence: TGCGCCAGCAGTGACTACAGGGGCTACTCTGGAAACACCATATATTTT. This codes for CASSDYRGYSGNTIYF. The genes are TRBV4-1 and TRBJ1-3, with TRBD1 identical over 7 bases. The CDR3 has 16 amino acids. The germline gives CDR1 MGHRA, CDR2 YSYEKL. Trimming at V came to 6 bases and at J to 0 bases, leaving 8 bases not matched to a gene.

The chain employs TRBV13 and TRBJ2-1; TRBD2 agrees at 9 bases. Germline lookup yields CDR1 PRHDT and CDR2 FYEKMQ (reference sequence). This CDR3 is built from 17 residues. V shed 0 bases, J shed 0 bases, and the junction held 3 bases outside the gene matches. For the CDR3, the DNA is TGTGCCAGCAGCTTAGGGGGCGGGGGGGCCTCCTACAATGAGCAGTTCTTC. Translating it yields CASSLGGGGASYNEQFF.

This clone turned up a few times. This chain connects TRBV4-3 to TRBJ2-5; D is undetermined. There are 15 residues in the CDR3. Germline V lookup: CDR1 LGHNA, CDR2 YSLEER. Deletions cut 0 bases from V and 2 bases from J, with 10 bases between. CDR3 nucleotides: TGCGCCAGCAGCCAAGAAAGGTCAGGACAAGAGACCCAGTACTTC. This encodes CASSQERSGQETQYF.

This clone was seen only once. V usage is TRBV5-1 and J usage is TRBJ2-5, with a possible D match to TRBD1 (6 bases). CDR1 is SGHRS and CDR2 is YFSETQ in the germline V gene. The CDR3 contains 13 residues. V lost 3 bases to trimming and J lost 3 bases, with 9 bases between them. The CDR3: CASSSGQKETQYF. CDR3 nucleotides: TGCGCCAGCAGCTCAGGACAGAAAGAGACCCAGTACTTC.

V is TRBV6-6 and J is TRBJ1-2, with D maybe TRBD1 (6 bases). The V gene lost 10 bases and the J gene lost 7 bases, with 16 bases spanning the gap. The CDR3 is made up of 12 amino acids. Germline CDR1 reads MNHNY; CDR2 reads SVGAGI (reference sequence). CDR3 bases: TGTGCCACAATCCAGGGGAGTGGTGGCTACACCTTC. Residues: CATIQGSGGYTF.

There are a few counts of this clone. This rearrangement joins TRBV6-5 to TRBJ2-1; tentative D call: TRBD2 (6 bases). The CDR3 is made up of 15 amino acids. Germline loops: CDR1 MNHEY, CDR2 SVGAGI. Trimming stripped 8 bases from V and 4 bases from J, with 18 bases between. CDR3 sequence reads: CASPLTGSSYNEQFF. The CDR3 nucleotides read TGTGCCAGCCCCCTCACCGGGAGTTCTTACAATGAGCAGTTCTTC.

This chain connects TRBV2 to TRBJ2-3; TRBD1 agrees at 7 bases. From germline, CDR1 is SNHLY and CDR2 FYNNEI. The V gene end was trimmed by 4 bases and the J gene end by 4 bases; junction bases not matched to a gene: 8. This CDR3 is built from 15 residues. CDR3 DNA: TGTGCCAGCAGTGGCCCAGGGGGAACTGCAGATACGCAGTATTTT. Its translation is CASSGPGGTADTQYF.

This chain connects TRBV28 to TRBJ1-4; no firm D call. CDR3 size: 14 residues. V lost 2 bases and J 8 bases, leaving 12 bases between the germline ends. Per the germline V gene, CDR1 is MDHEN and CDR2 is SYDVKM. In nucleotides, the CDR3 is TGTGCCAGCAGTTTAGAGGAGGGTGGCGAAAAACTGTTTTTT. Translating gives CASSLEEGGEKLFF.

This clone was seen only a few times. The V gene is TRBV5-1, the J gene TRBJ2-1, with 7 bases aligning to TRBD2. The CDR3 totals 12 residues. The V and J ends lost 5 bases and 6 bases, in that order; junction bases with no gene match: 2. Germline V lookup: CDR1 SGHRS, CDR2 YFSETQ. CDR3 sequence reads: CASRLATNEQFF. CDR3 nucleotides: TGCGCCAGCAGACTAGCGACCAATGAGCAGTTCTTC.

This clone was seen only a few times. In nucleotides, the CDR3 is TGTGCCAGCAGCTTAGCGGGCAGGGCGAATGAAAAACTGTTTTTT. Amino acid sequence: CASSLAGRANEKLFF. The chain combines TRBV7-2 with TRBJ1-4; maybe TRBD1 (5 bases). The V end was cut by 0 bases, the J end by 5 bases, with 10 bases between. The CDR3 consists of 15 residues. Germline loops: CDR1 SGHTA, CDR2 FQGNSA.

This chain uses TRBV4-2 with TRBJ2-3; possible D gene TRBD2, 5 bases. CDR3 length equals 15 residues. The V gene's germline CDR1 is LGHNA and CDR2 YNFKEQ. Trimming pared 0 bases from V and 6 bases from J, leaving 13 bases between. In DNA, the CDR3 is TGTGCCAGCAGCCAAGAAGTCCGGGGTGGGGATACGCAGTATTTT. Protein: CASSQEVRGGDTQYF.

In its sample, this clone was seen a few times. The V gene is TRBV19, the J gene TRBJ2-2, with D maybe TRBD1 (6 bases). Germline V gene data show CDR1 as LNHDA and CDR2 as SQIVND (reference sequence). There are 15 residues in the CDR3. V was shortened by 9 bases and J by 1 base, with 15 bases between the two germline ends. CDR3 residues: CASNGETGNTGELFF. CDR3 in DNA: TGTGCCAGCAACGGTGAGACAGGGAACACCGGGGAGCTGTTTTTT.

The rearrangement uses TRBV6-5 and TRBJ1-5; D is unresolved. V lost 5 bases and J lost 4, with 12 bases in between. CDR1 and CDR2 from the germline V gene are MNHEY and SVGAGI. The CDR3 has 14 residues. The CDR3 DNA reads as TGTGCCAGCAGTACTGCTGACAAGAATCAGCCCCAGCATTTT. Translating it yields CASSTADKNQPQHF.

This clone was seen more than once but under ten times. This chain uses TRBV15 with TRBJ2-7; TRBD1 is a possible D gene (7 bases). The CDR3 is 14 amino acids. Germline CDR1 reads LNHNV; CDR2 reads YYDKDF (reference sequence). V lost 1 base, J lost 5 bases, and 12 bases lay in between. For the CDR3, the DNA is TGTGCCACCAGCAGAGCAGGGGGGCCTGACGAGCAGTACTTC. Its protein is CATSRAGGPDEQYF.

Only a few counts were recorded for this clone. The chain joins TRBV6-6 to TRBJ2-5; weak D call: TRBD1 (6 bases). CDR1 MNHNY and CDR2 SVGAGI come from the germline V gene (reference sequence). The CDR3 has 12 residues. V lost 8 bases and J lost 0, with 7 bases in between. CDR3 in DNA: TGTGCCAGCGGGACACACCAAGAGACCCAGTACTTC. Its translation is CASGTHQETQYF.

This clone was found many times. V is TRBV7-3 and J is TRBJ1-2; a possible D gene is TRBD1 (5 bases). V was shortened by 6 bases and J by 8 bases, with 16 bases between the two germline ends. The CDR3 contains 13 residues. Per the germline V gene, CDR1 is SGHTA and CDR2 is FQGTGA. For the CDR3, the DNA is TGTGCCAGCAGACTGAAGGGGAAAGGAGGCTACACCTTC. Translating it yields CASRLKGKGGYTF.